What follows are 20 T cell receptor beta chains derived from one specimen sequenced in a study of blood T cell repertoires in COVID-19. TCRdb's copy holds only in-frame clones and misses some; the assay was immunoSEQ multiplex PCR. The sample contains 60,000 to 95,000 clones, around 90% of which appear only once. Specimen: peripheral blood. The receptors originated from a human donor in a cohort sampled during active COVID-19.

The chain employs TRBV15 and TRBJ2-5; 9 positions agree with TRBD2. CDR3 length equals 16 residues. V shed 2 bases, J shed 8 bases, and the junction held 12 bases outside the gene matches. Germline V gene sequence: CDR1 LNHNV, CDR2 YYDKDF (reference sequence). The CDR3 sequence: CATSRSGGGGSGTQYF. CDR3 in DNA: TGTGCCACCAGCAGAAGCGGCGGGGGGGGTTCAGGAACCCAGTACTTC. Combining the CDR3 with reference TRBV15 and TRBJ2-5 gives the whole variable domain DAMVIQNPRYQVTQFGKPVTLSCSQTLNHNVMYWYQQKSSQAPKLLFHYYDKDFNNEADTPDNFQSRRPNTSFCFLDIRSPGLGDTAMYLCATSRSGGGGSGTQYFGPGTRLLVL.

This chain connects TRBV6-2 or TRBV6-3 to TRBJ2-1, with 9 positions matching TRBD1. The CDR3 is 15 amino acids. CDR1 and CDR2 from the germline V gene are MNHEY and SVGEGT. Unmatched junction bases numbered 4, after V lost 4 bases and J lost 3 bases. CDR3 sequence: CASSSQGAFYNEQFF. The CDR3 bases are TGTGCCAGCAGTTCACAGGGGGCTTTCTACAATGAGCAGTTCTTC.

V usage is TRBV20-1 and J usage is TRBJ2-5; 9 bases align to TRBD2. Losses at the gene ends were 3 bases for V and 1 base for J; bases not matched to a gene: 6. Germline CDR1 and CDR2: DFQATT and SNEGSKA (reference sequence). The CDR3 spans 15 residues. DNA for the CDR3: TGCAGTGCTAGTGAGGCGGGGGGGCCCCAAGAGACCCAGTACTTC. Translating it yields CSASEAGGPQETQYF.

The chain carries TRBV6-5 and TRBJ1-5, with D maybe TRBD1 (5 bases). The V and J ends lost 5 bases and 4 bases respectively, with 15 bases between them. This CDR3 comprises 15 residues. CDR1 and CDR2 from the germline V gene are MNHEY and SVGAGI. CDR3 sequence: CASSITGGSNQPQHF. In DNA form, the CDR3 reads TGTGCCAGCAGTATAACCGGGGGGTCTAATCAGCCCCAGCATTTT.

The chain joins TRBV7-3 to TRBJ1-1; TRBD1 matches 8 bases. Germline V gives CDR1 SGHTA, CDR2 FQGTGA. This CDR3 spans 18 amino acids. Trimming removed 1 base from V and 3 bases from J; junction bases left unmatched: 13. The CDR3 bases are TGTGCCAGCAGCTTAAGCCAAGACCCAGGGGGCAGGGACACTGAAGCTTTCTTT. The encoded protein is CASSLSQDPGGRDTEAFF. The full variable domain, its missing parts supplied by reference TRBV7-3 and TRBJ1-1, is GAGVSQTPSNKVTEKGKYVELRCDPISGHTALYWYRQSLGQGPEFLIYFQGTGAADDSGLPNDRFFAVRPEGSVSTLKIQRTERGDSAVYLCASSLSQDPGGRDTEAFFGQGTRLTVV.

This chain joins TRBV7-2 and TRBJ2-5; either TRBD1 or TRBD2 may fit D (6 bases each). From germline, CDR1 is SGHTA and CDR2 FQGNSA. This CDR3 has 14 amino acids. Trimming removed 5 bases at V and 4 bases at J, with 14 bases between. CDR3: CASSLGGQLETQYF. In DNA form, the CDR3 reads TGTGCCAGCAGCCTAGGGGGGCAGCTAGAGACCCAGTACTTC.

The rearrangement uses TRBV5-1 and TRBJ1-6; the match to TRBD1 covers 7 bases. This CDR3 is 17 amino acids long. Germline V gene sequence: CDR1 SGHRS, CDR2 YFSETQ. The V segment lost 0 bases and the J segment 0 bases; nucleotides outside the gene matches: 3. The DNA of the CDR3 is TGCGCCAGCAGCTTGGACAGGGGCGACTCCTATAATTCACCCCTCCACTTT. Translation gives CASSLDRGDSYNSPLHF.

CDR3 loop: CASSFRQSDTQYF. For the CDR3, the DNA is TGTGCCAGCAGTTTCCGACAGAGCGATACGCAGTATTTT. The V call is TRBV12-3 or TRBV12-4, the J call TRBJ2-3; the D gene is possibly TRBD1 (5 bases). V dropped 3 bases and J dropped 6 bases, with 10 bases sitting between them. The CDR3 extends over 13 amino acids.

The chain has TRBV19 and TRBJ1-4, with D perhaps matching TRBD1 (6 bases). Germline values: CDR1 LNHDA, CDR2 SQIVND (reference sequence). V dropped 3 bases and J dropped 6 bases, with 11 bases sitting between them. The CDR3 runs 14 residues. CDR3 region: CASSIGGGDEKLFF. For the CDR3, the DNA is TGTGCCAGTAGTATTGGGGGCGGCGATGAAAAACTGTTTTTT.

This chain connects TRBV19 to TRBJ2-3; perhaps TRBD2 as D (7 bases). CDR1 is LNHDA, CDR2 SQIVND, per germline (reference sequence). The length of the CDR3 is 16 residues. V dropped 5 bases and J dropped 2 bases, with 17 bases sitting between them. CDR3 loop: CASSSRRGGSTDTQYF. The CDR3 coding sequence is TGTGCCAGTAGTTCCAGGCGCGGGGGCTCCACAGATACGCAGTATTTT.

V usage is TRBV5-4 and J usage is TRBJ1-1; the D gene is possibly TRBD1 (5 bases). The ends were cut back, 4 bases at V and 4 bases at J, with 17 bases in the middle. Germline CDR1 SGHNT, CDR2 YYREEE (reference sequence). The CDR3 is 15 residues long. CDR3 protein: CASSTGGGVGTEAFF. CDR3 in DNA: TGTGCCAGCAGCACCGGGGGGGGAGTGGGCACTGAAGCTTTCTTT.

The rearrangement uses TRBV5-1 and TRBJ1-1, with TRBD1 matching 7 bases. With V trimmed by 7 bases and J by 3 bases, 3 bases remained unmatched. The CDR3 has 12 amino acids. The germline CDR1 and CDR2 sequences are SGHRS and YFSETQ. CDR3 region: CASSQGDTEAFF. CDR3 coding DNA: TGCGCCAGCTCCCAGGGGGACACTGAAGCTTTCTTT.

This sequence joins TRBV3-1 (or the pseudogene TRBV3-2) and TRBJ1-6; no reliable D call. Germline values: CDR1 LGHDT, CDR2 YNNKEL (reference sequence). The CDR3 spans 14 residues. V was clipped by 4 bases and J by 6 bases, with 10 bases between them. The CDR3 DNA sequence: TGTGCCAGCAGCCTAGAAGCGGGTAATTCACCCCTCCACTTT. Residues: CASSLEAGNSPLHF.

CDR3 region: CASRPLGQGENIQYF. DNA of the CDR3: TGTGCCAGCAGACCCCTTGGACAGGGCGAAAACATTCAGTACTTC. The rearrangement uses TRBV27 and TRBJ2-4; 8 bases are a match to TRBD1. The V gene's germline CDR1 is MNHEY and CDR2 SMNVEV (reference sequence). V shed 6 bases and J 5 bases; nucleotides not matched to a gene: 9. There are 15 residues in the CDR3.

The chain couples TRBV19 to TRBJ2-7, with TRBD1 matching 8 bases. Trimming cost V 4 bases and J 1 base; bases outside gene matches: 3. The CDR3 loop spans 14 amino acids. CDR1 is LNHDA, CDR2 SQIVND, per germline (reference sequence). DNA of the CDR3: TGTGCCAGTAGTAAAGGACAGGGTTCCTACGAGCAGTACTTC. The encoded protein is CASSKGQGSYEQYF.

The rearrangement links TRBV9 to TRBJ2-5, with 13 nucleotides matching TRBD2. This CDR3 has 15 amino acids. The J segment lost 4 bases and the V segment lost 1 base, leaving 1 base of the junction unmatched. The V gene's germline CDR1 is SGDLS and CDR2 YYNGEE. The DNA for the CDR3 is TGTGCCAGCAGCGTAAGGACTAGCGGGGGAGAGACCCAGTACTTC. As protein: CASSVRTSGGETQYF. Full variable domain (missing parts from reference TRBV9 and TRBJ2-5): DSGVTQTPKHLITATGQRVTLRCSPRSGDLSVYWYQQSLDQGLQFLIQYYNGEERAKGNILERFSAQQFPDLHSELNLSSLELGDSALYFCASSVRTSGGETQYFGPGTRLLVL.

The CDR3 loop reads CASSLPGIGRDSYEQYF. The CDR3 DNA reads as TGTGCCAGCAGCTTACCAGGGATCGGGCGCGACTCCTACGAGCAGTACTTC. The chain links TRBV7-8 to TRBJ2-7, with D tentatively TRBD1 (5 bases). In germline, CDR1 is SGHVS, CDR2 FQNEAQ. V shed 2 bases and J shed 0 bases, with 17 bases lying between them. The CDR3 length is 17 residues.

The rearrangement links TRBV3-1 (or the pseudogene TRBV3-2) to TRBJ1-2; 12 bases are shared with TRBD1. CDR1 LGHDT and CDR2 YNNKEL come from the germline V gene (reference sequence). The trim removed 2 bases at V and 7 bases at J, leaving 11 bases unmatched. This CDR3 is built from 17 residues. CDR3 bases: TGTGCCAGCAGCCAACGAACCGGGACAGGGGGCGACCGTGGCTACACCTTC. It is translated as CASSQRTGTGGDRGYTF.

The CDR3 region has the DNA TGTGCCTGGGGACCGGGACAGTACAATCAGCCCCAGCATTTT. Protein sequence: CAWGPGQYNQPQHF. J is TRBJ1-5 and V is TRBV30; 7 positions match TRBD1. This CDR3 comprises 14 residues. Per germline, CDR1 GTSNPN and CDR2 SVGIG (reference sequence). V shed 5 bases and J 3 bases; nucleotides not matched to a gene: 7.

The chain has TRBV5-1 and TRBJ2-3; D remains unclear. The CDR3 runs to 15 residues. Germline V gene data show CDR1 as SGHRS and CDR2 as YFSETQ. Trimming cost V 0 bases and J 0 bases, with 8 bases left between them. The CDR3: CASSLGSTSTDTQYF. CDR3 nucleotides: TGCGCCAGCAGCTTGGGGTCCACTAGCACAGATACGCAGTATTTT. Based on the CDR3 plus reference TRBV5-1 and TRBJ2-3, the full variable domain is KAGVTQTPRYLIKTRGQQVTLSCSPISGHRSVSWYQQTPGQGLQFLFEYFSETQRNKGNFPGRFSGRQFSNSRSEMNVSTLELGDSALYLCASSLGSTSTDTQYFGPGTRLTVL.